This T cell receptor beta chain was observed in a study of tumor and adjacent non-tumor tissue in lung cancer. Notes on this clonotype: At one of its ends the junction is not consistent with the germline gene, which may arise from a read error.

Three rounds of nested PCR, following a modified ARM-PCR protocol, produced the TCRbeta library. TCRdb used MiXCR to reprocess the multiplex PCR reads, holding one entry per CDR3 protein. The table records under 80,000 distinct CDR3 sequences, around 82% of them present only once. From germline, CDR1 is SQVTM and CDR2 ANQGSEA. This CDR3 has 14 amino acids. No cell sorting was done before RNA was extracted from the tissue. Distant lung tissue was collected more than 3 cm away from the tumor edge. The sequence was collected from a man in his sixties with non-small cell lung cancer. V is TRBV29-1 and J is TRBJ2-1; weak D call: TRBD2 (6 bases). The sample comprised distant non-tumor lung tissue. For the CDR3, the DNA is TGCAGCGCCCGACAGAGACTAGTGGACAATGAACAGTTCTTC. It encodes CSARQRLVDNEQFF.